Following are 4 T cell receptor beta chains from one sample sequenced in a study of tumor-infiltrating lymphocytes in localized non-small cell lung cancer. Assay used: immunoSEQ multiplex PCR; TCRdb lists only in-frame clones, some missing. Of 10,000 to 13,000 clones listed, around 60% are singletons. The specimen sequenced was lung tumor tissue. The receptors here all came from a human donor with non-small cell lung cancer.

The chain joins TRBV7-2 to TRBJ2-7; D tentatively fits TRBD1 or TRBD2 (5 bases each). Germline V gene data show CDR1 as SGHTA and CDR2 as FQGNSA. The CDR3 contains 14 residues. The V gene lost 5 bases and the J gene lost 2 bases, with 13 bases spanning the gap. CDR3 loop: CASSTGTWPYEQYF. For the CDR3, the DNA is TGTGCCAGCAGCACCGGGACGTGGCCCTACGAGCAGTACTTC.

By share of the sample, this clone is medium-sized (0.01 to 0.1%). V gene TRBV7-8 combines with J gene TRBJ2-3, with 8 bases matching TRBD2. This CDR3 spans 18 amino acids. Germline loops: CDR1 SGHVS, CDR2 FQNEAQ. V dropped 5 bases and J dropped 6; count of bases not matched to a gene: 19. As DNA, the CDR3 is TGTGCCAGCAGCCCACGGGGGGGACTATTCCCCGTATCCGATACGCAGTATTTT. Encoded protein: CASSPRGGLFPVSDTQYF.

In this sample, this clone is medium-sized. The chain is built from TRBV5-6 and TRBJ1-2; D is uncertain. V was cut by 4 bases and J by 6 bases, with 13 bases left in between. Germline V gene data show CDR1 as SGHDT and CDR2 as YYEEEE. The CDR3 runs to 13 residues. The CDR3 DNA follows: TGTGCCAGCAGCCCGACCGGTAATCATGGCTACACCTTC. It specifies CASSPTGNHGYTF.

The genes are TRBV19 and TRBJ1-6; TRBD1 is a possible D gene (6 bases). With 5 bases removed from V and 9 bases from J, the gap between germline ends came to 23 bases. The CDR3 length is 17 residues. In germline, CDR1 is LNHDA, CDR2 SQIVND (reference sequence). The chain's CDR3 is CASSPRLTGAPSSPLHF. The CDR3 DNA is TGTGCCAGTAGTCCCCGTCTTACGGGGGCGCCGAGTTCACCCCTCCACTTT.